Here is one T cell receptor beta chain with its context. The antigen remains unidentified. The V and J ends lost 6 bases and 4 bases respectively, with 10 bases between them. The germline CDR1 and CDR2 sequences are KGHSH and LQKENI. The CDR3 consists of 13 residues. The PCR contained 60 Vbeta and 13 Jbeta primers. Sequencing was performed with immunoSEQ multiplex PCR; in TCRdb, only in-frame clones are kept and a portion is missing. The sample carries roughly 170,000 clones, over 60% recorded once. This entry belongs to a study of cytomegalovirus exposure and HLA in healthy donors. General study findings and limits: In a later analysis, CMV-associated beta chains were mostly HLA-associated, it appeared. Researchers catalogued 160 or so TCR beta chains as cytomegalovirus-associated.

The rearrangement uses TRBV18 and TRBJ1-5; D might be TRBD1 (5 bases). The material sequenced was PBMCs. The receptor's source is a female donor in good health and CMV-seronegative. CDR3 nucleotide sequence: TGTGCCAGCTCTCAGGGTGGGAATCAGCCCCAGCATTTT. Encoded protein: CASSQGGNQPQHF. Full variable domain (remainder filled in from reference TRBV18 and TRBJ1-5): NAGVMQNPRHLVRRRGQEARLRCSPMKGHSHVYWYRQLPEEGLKFMVYLQKENIIDESGMPKERFSAEFPKEGPSILRIQQVVRGDSAAYFCASSQGGNQPQHFGDGTRLSIL.